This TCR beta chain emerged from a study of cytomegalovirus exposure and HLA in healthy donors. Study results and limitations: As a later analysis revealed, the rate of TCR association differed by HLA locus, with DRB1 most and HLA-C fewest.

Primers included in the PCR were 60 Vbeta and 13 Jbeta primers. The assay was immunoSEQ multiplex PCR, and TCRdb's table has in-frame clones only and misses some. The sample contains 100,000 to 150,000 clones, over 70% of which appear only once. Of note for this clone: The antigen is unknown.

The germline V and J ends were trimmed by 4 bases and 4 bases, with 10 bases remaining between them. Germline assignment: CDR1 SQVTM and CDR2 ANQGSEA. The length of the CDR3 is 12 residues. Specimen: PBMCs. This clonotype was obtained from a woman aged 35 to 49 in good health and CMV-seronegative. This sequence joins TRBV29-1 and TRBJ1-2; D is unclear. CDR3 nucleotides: TGCAGCGTTGGAGGGAAGGTCTATGGCTACACCTTC. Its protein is CSVGGKVYGYTF.